This entry concerns a single T cell receptor (beta chain). Only in-frame clones appear in the TCRdb table, and some are missing; sequencing was by immunoSEQ multiplex PCR. This sample carries approximately 470,000 clones, 70% to 80% of them seen once, and the ten largest clones take about 11%. The CDR3 totals 15 residues. V dropped 4 bases and J dropped 8 bases, with 18 bases sitting between them. These data originate in a study of shared clonotypes between healthy human individuals. This sequence joins TRBV6-7 and TRBJ1-5; the D is unclear. TRBV6-7 is an open reading frame whose function is uncertain. The sequencing sample was made of PBMCs. The sequence was obtained from a woman between 35 and 50 years old in good health. Some clones in this sample may be carry-over from other donors' samples. CDR3 DNA: TGTGCCAGCAGTTTTACCCCAACGGGGAGAGAGCCCCAGCATTTT. Translating gives CASSFTPTGREPQHF.